This T cell receptor (beta chain) was sequenced during a study of graft-versus-host responses after intestinal transplantation. The overall study: Recipients uniformly received anti-thymocyte globulin induction, followed by tacrolimus and steroids for around 3 years. Findings of the study overall: GvH clones turned up in recipient marrow; some had shown up first in ileum or blood. Some patients had graft-donor T cell macrochimerism. In their allografts, the ratios of graft-versus-host to host-versus-graft T cell clones were high.

Only a few counts were recorded for this clone. The target antigen is unknown. V was pared by 1 base and J by 3 bases, with 9 bases between. The CDR3 sequence is 14 residues long. Germline V gene lookup returns CDR1 SGHAT and CDR2 FQNNGV. Libraries were prepared by immunoSEQ multiplex PCR; TCRdb keeps only in-frame clonotypes and omits some of them. This sample has around 100,000 clones, with more than 85% found just once. The material sequenced was unstimulated CD4+ T cells sorted from spleen or lymph node cells, taken before transplant. The clonotype originates from a human donor who was the organ donor for an intestinal transplant. The rearrangement uses TRBV11-2 and TRBJ1-2; TRBD1 is a possible D gene (5 bases). CDR3 sequence: CASSLAGRDYGYTF. In nucleotides, the CDR3 is TGTGCCAGCAGCTTAGCCGGCAGGGACTATGGCTACACCTTC. The full variable domain, rest sourced from reference TRBV11-2 and TRBJ1-2, is EAGVAQSPRYKIIEKRQSVAFWCNPISGHATLYWYQQILGQGPKLLIQFQNNGVVDDSQLPKDRFSAERLKGVDSTLKIQPAKLEDSAVYLCASSLAGRDYGYTFGSGTRLTVV.